This entry lists 24 T cell receptor beta chains sequenced from one sample in a study of blood T cell repertoires in COVID-19. The repertoire was sequenced with immunoSEQ multiplex PCR; TCRdb's copy has only in-frame clones and lacks some. In the table there are 65,000 to 70,000 clones, over 65% of which are singletons. The sequenced material came from peripheral blood. The receptors derive from a human donor in a cohort sampled during active COVID-19.

The chain employs TRBV28 and TRBJ1-5; 7 bases line up with TRBD1. The CDR3 spans 14 residues. Germline values: CDR1 MDHEN, CDR2 SYDVKM. V shed 6 bases, J shed 0 bases, and the junction held 2 bases outside the gene matches. DNA of the CDR3: TGTGCCAGCAGGGACAGGATTAGCAATCAGCCCCAGCATTTT. It is translated as CASRDRISNQPQHF.

V usage is TRBV7-2 and J usage is TRBJ1-3, with TRBD1 as a possible D gene (6 bases). With 3 bases removed from V and 2 bases from J, the gap between germline ends came to 11 bases. The germline CDR1 and CDR2 sequences are SGHTA and FQGNSA. This CDR3 has 15 amino acids. CDR3 nucleotides: TGTGCCAGCAGCTTGGGGGGGGCGGCTGGAAACACCATATATTTT. Translating gives CASSLGGAAGNTIYF.

This clone occurred a few times. This sequence joins TRBV18 and TRBJ1-3; the match to TRBD1 covers 7 bases. The V and J ends lost 0 bases and 3 bases, in that order; junction bases with no gene match: 5. CDR1 is KGHSH and CDR2 is LQKENI in the germline V gene. The CDR3 spans 16 residues. The CDR3 reads CASSPPETGFGNTIYF. In DNA form, the CDR3 reads TGTGCCAGCTCACCACCGGAGACAGGGTTTGGAAACACCATATATTTT.

The V gene is TRBV7-2, the J gene TRBJ2-2; TRBD1 agrees at 10 bases. Germline lookup yields CDR1 SGHTA and CDR2 FQGNSA. The V segment lost 6 bases and the J segment 6 bases; nucleotides outside the gene matches: 7. This CDR3 is built from 15 residues. The CDR3 here is CASSWGTGVPGELFF. In nucleotides, the CDR3 is TGTGCCAGCAGTTGGGGGACAGGGGTCCCCGGGGAGCTGTTTTTT.

The V gene is TRBV6-5, the J gene TRBJ1-2; D may be TRBD1 (5 bases). CDR3 length: 15 amino acids. V dropped 7 bases and J dropped 5 bases, with 20 bases sitting between them. CDR1 is MNHEY and CDR2 is SVGAGI in the germline V gene. CDR3 in DNA: TGTGCCAGCATCCCGTCTCACGGGGAGGGGTATGGCTACACCTTC. This codes for CASIPSHGEGYGYTF.

V gene TRBV15 combines with J gene TRBJ2-7; D unclear. The germline CDR1 and CDR2 sequences are LNHNV and YYDKDF (reference sequence). CDR3 length: 16 residues. V lost 1 base, J lost 0 bases, and 13 bases lay in between. The CDR3 DNA is TGTGCCACCAGCAGAGTTCCGGTAAAGAGCTCCTACGAGCAGTACTTC. Residues: CATSRVPVKSSYEQYF. Together with reference TRBV15 and TRBJ2-7, the CDR3 gives the full variable domain: DAMVIQNPRYQVTQFGKPVTLSCSQTLNHNVMYWYQQKSSQAPKLLFHYYDKDFNNEADTPDNFQSRRPNTSFCFLDIRSPGLGDTAMYLCATSRVPVKSSYEQYFGPGTRLTVT.

The table lists this clone with many counts. This chain connects TRBV7-2 to TRBJ1-4; no clear D. V was cut by 4 bases and J by 5 bases, with 17 bases left in between. From germline, CDR1 is SGHTA and CDR2 FQGNSA. The CDR3 sequence is 16 residues long. Written as DNA, the CDR3 is TGTGCCAGCAGCTCAATGTCCCCGGGAACGAATGAAAAACTGTTTTTT. Protein product: CASSSMSPGTNEKLFF.

This chain uses TRBV28 with TRBJ2-3; no firm D call. The CDR3 covers 12 residues. Germline CDR1 reads MDHEN; CDR2 reads SYDVKM. The V and J ends lost 4 bases and 3 bases respectively, with 5 bases between them. DNA for the CDR3: TGTGCCAGCAGTTCGGGTACAGATACGCAGTATTTT. Encoded protein: CASSSGTDTQYF.

This clone was observed a few times. The rearrangement joins TRBV7-8 to TRBJ2-7, with a tentative D call TRBD1 (6 bases). Germline assignment: CDR1 SGHVS and CDR2 FQNEAQ. There are 15 residues in the CDR3. V dropped 4 bases and J dropped 5 bases, with 18 bases sitting between them. The CDR3 loop reads CASSSTAQGFDEQYF. The CDR3 region has the DNA TGTGCCAGCAGCTCCACGGCACAGGGCTTCGACGAGCAGTACTTC.

The V and J genes are TRBV15 and TRBJ2-1; 7 nucleotides align to TRBD1. The CDR3 runs 15 residues. J was trimmed by 5 bases and V by 0 bases; bases with no gene match: 4. Looked up from germline, CDR1 is LNHNV and CDR2 is YYDKDF (reference sequence). The CDR3 bases are TGTGCCACCAGCAGAGATCCGGGACAGAACAATGAGCAGTTCTTC. This sequence encodes CATSRDPGQNNEQFF.

This clone has a handful of counts. V is TRBV9 and J is TRBJ1-1; D not certain. The V gene's germline CDR1 is SGDLS and CDR2 YYNGEE. V shed 3 bases and J shed 4 bases, with 13 bases lying between them. The CDR3 is 14 amino acids. CDR3 nucleotides: TGTGCCAGCAGCGCCATTTGGGAGGGCACTGAAGCTTTCTTT. Its protein product is CASSAIWEGTEAFF.

The J gene is TRBJ1-1, the V gene TRBV30; D unresolved. V lost 4 bases, J lost 3 bases, and 12 bases lay in between. Germline CDR1 is GTSNPN and CDR2 is SVGIG (reference sequence). CDR3 length equals 13 residues. The CDR3 is CAWTVNSDTEAFF. CDR3 DNA sequence: TGTGCCTGGACGGTAAACTCGGACACTGAAGCTTTCTTT.

This clone was recorded once. The chain joins TRBV18 to TRBJ2-5, with TRBD1 matching over 10 bases. CDR3 length: 14 amino acids. Germline V gene sequence: CDR1 KGHSH, CDR2 LQKENI. The junction had 5 bases not matched to a gene; V was cut back by 3 bases and J by 7 bases. CDR3 DNA sequence: TGTGCCAGCTCACCCCCGGACAGGGGGGTGACCCAGTACTTC. Protein: CASSPPDRGVTQYF.

Ten or more counts support this clone. The chain combines TRBV19 with TRBJ1-4, with 7 bases lining up with TRBD1. Looked up from germline, CDR1 is LNHDA and CDR2 is SQIVND (reference sequence). CDR3 length: 15 residues. V shed 5 bases, J shed 2 bases, and the junction held 5 bases outside the gene matches. CDR3: CASSAPGQTNEKLFF. The CDR3, as DNA: TGTGCCAGTAGTGCTCCGGGACAGACTAATGAAAAACTGTTTTTT.

The chain has TRBV6-1 and TRBJ1-5, with D possibly being TRBD1 (5 bases). CDR1 MNHNS and CDR2 SASEGT come from the germline V gene. V was trimmed by 3 bases and J by 7 bases, leaving 19 bases between them. The CDR3 contains 16 residues. The CDR3 region has the DNA TGTGCCAGCAGTGACGGGGGAGAACGGGGGAGACAGCCCCAGCATTTT. This codes for CASSDGGERGRQPQHF.

The chain is built from TRBV6-4 and TRBJ1-2, with D unresolved. This CDR3 spans 11 amino acids. V was trimmed by 8 bases and J by 6 bases, leaving 10 bases between them. The germline gives CDR1 MRHNA, CDR2 SNTAGT. The CDR3 region has the DNA TGTGCCAGCCGTGCGGGGAATGGCTACACCTTC. It encodes CASRAGNGYTF.

This clone was recorded only once. The genes are TRBV18 and TRBJ2-7; tentatively, D is TRBD2 (5 bases). Germline loops: CDR1 KGHSH, CDR2 LQKENI. The CDR3 is 15 amino acids. V was trimmed by 3 bases and J by 0 bases, leaving 12 bases between them. As DNA, the CDR3 is TGTGCCAGCTCACCCAGGATCAGCGGCTCCTACGAGCAGTACTTC. As protein: CASSPRISGSYEQYF.

The chain couples TRBV5-4 to TRBJ2-7, with 7 bases identical to TRBD1. Losses at the gene ends were 4 bases for V and 2 bases for J; bases not matched to a gene: 6. This CDR3 spans 14 amino acids. The V gene's germline CDR1 is SGHNT and CDR2 YYREEE (reference sequence). This CDR3 reads CASSLRDRPYEQYF. DNA of the CDR3: TGTGCCAGCAGCCTCCGGGACAGACCCTACGAGCAGTACTTC.

This chain connects TRBV7-9 to TRBJ1-1; perhaps TRBD1 as D (6 bases). This CDR3 is built from 13 residues. Trimming stripped 4 bases from V and 1 base from J, with 7 bases between. Germline lookup yields CDR1 SEHNR and CDR2 FQNEAQ (reference sequence). The CDR3 here is CASSSGQNTEAFF. In DNA form, the CDR3 reads TGTGCCAGCAGCTCGGGACAGAACACTGAAGCTTTCTTT. Full variable domain (missing parts from reference TRBV7-9 and TRBJ1-1): DTGVSQNPRHKITKRGQNVTFRCDPISEHNRLYWYRQTLGQGPEFLTYFQNEAQLEKSRLLSDRFSAERPKGSFSTLEIQRTEQGDSAMYLCASSSGQNTEAFFGQGTRLTVV.

V and J are TRBV7-2 and TRBJ2-3; 10 bases align to TRBD1. Germline V gives CDR1 SGHTA, CDR2 FQGNSA. V lost 2 bases and J lost 1; bases outside the gene matches: 3. CDR3 length equals 16 residues. The CDR3: CASSLKGTGGTDTQYF. The CDR3 DNA sequence: TGTGCCAGCAGCTTAAAAGGGACAGGGGGCACAGATACGCAGTATTTT.

The V and J genes are TRBV28 and TRBJ1-1, with 8 bases matching TRBD1. The V and J ends lost 3 bases and 10 bases, in that order; junction bases with no gene match: 10. This CDR3 has 14 residues. The V gene's germline CDR1 is MDHEN and CDR2 SYDVKM. The DNA of the CDR3 is TGTGCCAGCAGTTTTAGAGGGACAGGTCCTGGAGCTTTCTTT. Its protein is CASSFRGTGPGAFF.

V and J are TRBV7-2 and TRBJ1-6, with D perhaps TRBD1 (6 bases). The CDR3 is 14 residues long. CDR1 SGHTA and CDR2 FQGNSA come from the germline V gene. V lost 1 base, J lost 11 bases, and 12 bases lay in between. The CDR3 nucleotides read TGTGCCAGCAGCTTAGAGGGACAAGGAACACCCCTCCACTTT. Translating gives CASSLEGQGTPLHF.

This clone came up once. CDR3 in amino acids: CASSRVEQFF. CDR3 in DNA: TGTGCCAGCAGCCGCGTTGAGCAGTTCTTC. V usage is TRBV7-9 and J usage is TRBJ2-1; D is undetermined. CDR3 length: 10 residues. Germline values: CDR1 SEHNR, CDR2 FQNEAQ (reference sequence). V was shortened by 5 bases and J by 9 bases, with 5 bases between the two germline ends.

CDR3 sequence reads: CASSSTGLTGNTIYF. The CDR3 DNA sequence: TGCGCCAGCAGCTCGACAGGGCTTACTGGAAACACCATATATTTT. The chain couples TRBV5-1 to TRBJ1-3; 7 bases are a match to TRBD1. The length of the CDR3 is 15 residues. Per the germline V gene, CDR1 is SGHRS and CDR2 is YFSETQ. Germline trimming cut 3 bases from V and 2 bases from J; bases unmatched to any gene: 5.